This T cell receptor beta chain was profiled in a study of T-cell reconstitution after alpha-beta-depleted transplantation in children. The V end lost 0 bases, the J end lost 1 base, and 12 bases lay between the germline ends. CDR3 size: 17 residues. The germline V gene encodes CDR1 MNHEY and CDR2 SVGAGI. This clonotype was seen at least ten times. The TCRbeta library incorporated unique molecular identifiers. TCRdb reprocessed the PCR reads with MiXCR, giving one entry per CDR3 protein. Seen here are around 76,000 distinct CDR3 sequences, 15% to 20% observed once, and the top ten hold about 54%. This specimen consisted of PBMCs, mostly from graft donor cells, obtained 360 days after TCRalphabeta/CD19-depleted stem cell transplant. V and J are TRBV6-5 and TRBJ2-2, with D tentatively TRBD1 (6 bases). This clonotype was obtained from a male patient aged 2-15 years who had a stem cell transplant for acute lymphoblastic leukemia, so the T cells may come from the graft donor. CDR3 loop: CASSYSGRGWNTGELFF. The CDR3 DNA sequence: TGTGCCAGCAGTTACTCGGGCAGGGGATGGAACACCGGGGAGCTGTTTTTT.